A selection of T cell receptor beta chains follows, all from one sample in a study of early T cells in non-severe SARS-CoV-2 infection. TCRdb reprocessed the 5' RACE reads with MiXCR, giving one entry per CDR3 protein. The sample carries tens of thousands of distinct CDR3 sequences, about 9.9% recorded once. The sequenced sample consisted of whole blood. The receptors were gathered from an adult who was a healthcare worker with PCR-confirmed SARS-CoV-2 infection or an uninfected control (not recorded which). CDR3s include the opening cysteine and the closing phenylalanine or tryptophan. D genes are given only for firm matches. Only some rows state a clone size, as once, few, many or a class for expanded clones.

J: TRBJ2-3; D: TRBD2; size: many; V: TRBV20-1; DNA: TGCAGTGCTAGAGATCAGCGGGGGAGCACAGATACGCAGTATTTT; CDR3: CSARDQRGSTDTQYF
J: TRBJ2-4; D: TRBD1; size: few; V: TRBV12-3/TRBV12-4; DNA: TGTGCCAGCAGCCGCGACAGGGGGCTGGACATTCAGTACTTC; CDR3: CASSRDRGLDIQYF
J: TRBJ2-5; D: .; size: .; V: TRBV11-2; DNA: TGTGCCAGCAGCTTGGGGGCTCGGTGGGAGACCCAGTACTTC; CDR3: CASSLGARWETQYF
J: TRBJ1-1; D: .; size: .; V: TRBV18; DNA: TGTGCCAGCTCATACTCCCATGCCCTAGAGAACACTGAAGCTTTCTTT; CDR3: CASSYSHALENTEAFF
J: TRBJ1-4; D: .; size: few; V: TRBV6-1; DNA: TGTGCCAGCAGTGAAGGCGCTACAGAGTATAATGAAAAACTGTTTTTT; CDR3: CASSEGATEYNEKLFF
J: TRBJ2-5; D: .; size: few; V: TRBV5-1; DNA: TGCGCCAGCAGCTCTCGTCAGGGAGGCCAAGAGACCCAGTACTTC; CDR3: CASSSRQGGQETQYF
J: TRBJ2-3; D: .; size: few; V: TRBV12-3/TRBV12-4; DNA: TGTGCCAGCAGTTCCATCCAGGGGGATACGCAGTATTTT; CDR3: CASSSIQGDTQYF
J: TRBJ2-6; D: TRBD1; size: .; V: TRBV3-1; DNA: TGTGCCAGCAGCCATGGACAGGGGCGCTCTGGGGCCAACGTCCTGACTTTC; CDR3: CASSHGQGRSGANVLTF
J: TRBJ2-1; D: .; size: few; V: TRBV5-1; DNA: TGCGCCAGCAGCTTGGCCGGGGGACACAATGAGCAGTTCTTC; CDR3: CASSLAGGHNEQFF
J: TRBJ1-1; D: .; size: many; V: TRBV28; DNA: TGTGCCAGCAGTCCACGGGGGGCTGAAGCTTTCTTT; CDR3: CASSPRGAEAFF
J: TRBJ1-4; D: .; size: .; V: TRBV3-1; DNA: TGTGCCAGCAGCCAAGATCTGGGGTCGATGGCTAATGAAAAACTGTTTTTT; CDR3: CASSQDLGSMANEKLFF
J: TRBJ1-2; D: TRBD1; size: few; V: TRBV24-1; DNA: TGTGCCACCAGTGATGGACAGGGCTATGGCTACACCTTC; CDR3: CATSDGQGYGYTF
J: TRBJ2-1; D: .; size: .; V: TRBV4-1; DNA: TGCGCCAGCAGCCAAAATTTGGGGGGCCTCAATGAGCAGTTCTTC; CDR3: CASSQNLGGLNEQFF
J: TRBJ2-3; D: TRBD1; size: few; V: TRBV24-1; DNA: TGTGCCACCGGACAGGGGACGGATACGCAGTATTTT; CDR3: CATGQGTDTQYF
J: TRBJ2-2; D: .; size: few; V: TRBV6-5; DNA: TGTGCCAGCAGTCCGGACGGATCGAACACCGGGGAGCTGTTTTTT; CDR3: CASSPDGSNTGELFF
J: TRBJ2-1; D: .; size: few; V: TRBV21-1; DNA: TGTGCCAGCATGCGAGGACAGGGCGGCGATGAGCAGTTCTTC; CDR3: CASMRGQGGDEQFF
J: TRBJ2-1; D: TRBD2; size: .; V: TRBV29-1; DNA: TGCAGCGTTGGACCCACTAGCGGGGGGGCCAAGAGCTCCTACAATGAGCAGTTCTTC; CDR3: CSVGPTSGGAKSSYNEQFF
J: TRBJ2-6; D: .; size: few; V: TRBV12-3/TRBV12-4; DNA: TGTGCCAGCAGCAATACTGGGGCCAACGTCCTGACTTTC; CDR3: CASSNTGANVLTF
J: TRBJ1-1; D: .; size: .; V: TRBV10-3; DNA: TGTGCCATCAGTGACTCCCGGACTAGTCCTAGCACTGAAGCTTTCTTT; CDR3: CAISDSRTSPSTEAFF
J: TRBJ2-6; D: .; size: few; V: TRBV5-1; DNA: TGCGCCAGCAGCTTGGTAGTGGGACCCTCCTCCGGGGCCAACGTCCTGACTTTC; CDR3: CASSLVVGPSSGANVLTF
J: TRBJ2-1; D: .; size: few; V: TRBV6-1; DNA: TGTGCCAGCAGGGTTCACTACAATGAGCAGTTCTTC; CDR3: CASRVHYNEQFF
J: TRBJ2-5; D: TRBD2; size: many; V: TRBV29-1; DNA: TGCAGCGTCCTAGCGGGCCAAGAGACCCAGTACTTC; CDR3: CSVLAGQETQYF
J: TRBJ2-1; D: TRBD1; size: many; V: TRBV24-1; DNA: TGTGCCACCAGTGACCCGGGACAGGGGGAAGGCAATGAGCAGTTCTTC; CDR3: CATSDPGQGEGNEQFF
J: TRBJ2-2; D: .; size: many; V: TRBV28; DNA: TGTGCCAGCAGTTTATTAGATTGGGCGGAGTCGAACACCGGGGAGCTGTTTTTT; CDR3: CASSLLDWAESNTGELFF
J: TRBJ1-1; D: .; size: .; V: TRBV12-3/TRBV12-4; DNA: TGTGCCAGCAGTTTTACACCGAACACTGAAGCTTTCTTT; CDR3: CASSFTPNTEAFF
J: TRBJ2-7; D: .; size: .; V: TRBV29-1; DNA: TGCAGCGTCTGGGACGGCTTAATTTACGAGCAGTACTTC; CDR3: CSVWDGLIYEQYF
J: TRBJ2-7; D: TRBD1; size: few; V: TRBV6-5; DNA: TGTGCCAGCAGTTATACAGACAGGGACTACGAGCAGTACTTC; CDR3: CASSYTDRDYEQYF
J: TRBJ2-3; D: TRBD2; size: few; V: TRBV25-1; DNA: TGTGCCAGCAGTGACCCCATTAAGCGGGAGAAAGGGGGGAGAGATACGCAGTATTTT; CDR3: CASSDPIKREKGGRDTQYF
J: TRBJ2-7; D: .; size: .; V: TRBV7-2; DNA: TGTGCCAGCAGCTTACGGACTGGCTCCTACGAGCAGTACTTC; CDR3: CASSLRTGSYEQYF
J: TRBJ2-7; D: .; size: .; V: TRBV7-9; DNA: TGTGCCAGCCGCGTGGGGACCTACGAGCAGTACTTC; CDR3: CASRVGTYEQYF
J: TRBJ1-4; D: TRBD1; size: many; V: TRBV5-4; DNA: TGTGCCAGCAGGGCCACAGGGGCTAGTAATGAAAAACTGTTTTTT; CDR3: CASRATGASNEKLFF
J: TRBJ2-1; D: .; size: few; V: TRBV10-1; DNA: TGCGCCAGCAGTGAGGTCCTGGCAGGCCCCCCAAATGAGCAGTTCTTC; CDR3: CASSEVLAGPPNEQFF
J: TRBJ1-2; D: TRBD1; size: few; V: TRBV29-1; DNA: TGCAGCGCCACGGACAGGAGTAACTATGGCTACACCTTC; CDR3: CSATDRSNYGYTF
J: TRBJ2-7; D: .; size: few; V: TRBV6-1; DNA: TGTGCCAGCAGCCTTGATTTCCTAAGCTCCTACGAGCAGTACTTC; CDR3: CASSLDFLSSYEQYF
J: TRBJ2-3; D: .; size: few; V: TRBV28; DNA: TGTGCCAGCAGTTGGTTGGGCAGGGGCGATACGCAGTATTTT; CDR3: CASSWLGRGDTQYF
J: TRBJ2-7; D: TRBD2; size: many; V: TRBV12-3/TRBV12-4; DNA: TGTGCCAGCAGCTCTGGGACTAGCGGTTCCTACGAGCAGTACTTC; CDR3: CASSSGTSGSYEQYF
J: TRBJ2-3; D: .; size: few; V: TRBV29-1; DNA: TGCAGCGTTCCCAGGGGCGCAGATACGCAGTATTTT; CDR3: CSVPRGADTQYF
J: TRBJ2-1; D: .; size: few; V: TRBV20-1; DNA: TGCAGTGCTCCTCGGACCTGGTCCTACAATGAGCAGTTCTTC; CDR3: CSAPRTWSYNEQFF
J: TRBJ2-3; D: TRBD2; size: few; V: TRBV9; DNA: TGTGCCAGCAGCGCCAGCTTTAGCGGGGGGGACCGTGATACGCAGTATTTT; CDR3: CASSASFSGGDRDTQYF
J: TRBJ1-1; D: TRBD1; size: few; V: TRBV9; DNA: TGTGCCAGCAGCCCTCGGACAGGTTATATGAACACTGAAGCTTTCTTT; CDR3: CASSPRTGYMNTEAFF
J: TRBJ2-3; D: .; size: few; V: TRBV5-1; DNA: TGCGCCAGCAGCTTTTCCCCAGGCACAGATACGCAGTATTTT; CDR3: CASSFSPGTDTQYF
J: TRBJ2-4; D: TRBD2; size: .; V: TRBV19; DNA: TGTGCCAGTACCCTCCGGACTAGCGGGAGGCCCAACATTCAGTACTTC; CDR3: CASTLRTSGRPNIQYF
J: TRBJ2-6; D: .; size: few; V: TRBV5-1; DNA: TGCGCCAGCAGCTTAGGACAGATTAGCTCTGGGGCCAACGTCCTGACTTTC; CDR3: CASSLGQISSGANVLTF
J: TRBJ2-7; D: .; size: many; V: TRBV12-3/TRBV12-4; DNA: TGTGCCAGCAGCCCCCGAGTTACAGGTTACTACGAGCAGTACTTC; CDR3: CASSPRVTGYYEQYF
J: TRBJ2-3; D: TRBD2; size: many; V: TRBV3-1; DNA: TGTGCCAGCAGCACCAGGACTAGCGGGACGCAGTATTTT; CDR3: CASSTRTSGTQYF
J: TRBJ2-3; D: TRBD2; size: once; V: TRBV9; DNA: TGTGCCAGCAGCGACCAAGCGGGAGGAAGTAGCACAGATACGCAGTATTTT; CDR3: CASSDQAGGSSTDTQYF
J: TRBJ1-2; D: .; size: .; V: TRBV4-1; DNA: TGCGCCAGCAGCCAAGATCTAGTAGGGATCTATGGCTACACCTTC; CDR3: CASSQDLVGIYGYTF